The 20 T cell receptor beta chains below come from one sample, sequenced in a study of blood T cells in healthy people across ages. The authors ran a second PCR of roughly 7 to 11 cycles using a sample-barcoded 5' primer and a J-beta primer mix. TCRdb analysed the 5' RACE reads with MiXCR anew, one entry per CDR3 protein. The sample shows 600,000 to 1,000,000 distinct CDR3 sequences, 20% to 30% of them seen only once. This sample also belongs to another study, concerning T cells of mothers and their children.

Sequencing was done on a sample of blood. The receptors were gathered from a boy aged 5-17 years in good health.

V is TRBV29-1 and J is TRBJ2-5; D is perhaps TRBD2 (7 bases). Gene TRBJ2-1 matches the end of the DNA better, so the J call may be wrong. The CDR3 covers 13 residues. Germline assignment: CDR1 SQVTM and CDR2 ANQGSEA. The CDR3: CSVSGLRGAEQFF. CDR3 in DNA: TGCAGCGTTAGTGGATTACGGGGGGCTGAGCAGTTCTTC.

This chain links TRBV9 with TRBJ2-5; the D gene is possibly TRBD1 (6 bases). V gave up 3 bases and J gave up 2 bases, with 14 bases separating them. In germline, CDR1 is SGDLS, CDR2 YYNGEE. The length of the CDR3 is 15 residues. CDR3 DNA sequence: TGTGCCAGCAGCGCCAGCCCAGGGGAGCAAGAGACCCAGTACTTC. Translating gives CASSASPGEQETQYF.

In DNA, the CDR3 is TGTGCCAGCAGGGACAGGGAAAATATGAACACTGAAGCTTTCTTT. Its translation: CASRDRENMNTEAFF. The chain carries TRBV12-3 or TRBV12-4 and TRBJ1-1; 8 bases fit TRBD1. With V trimmed by 6 bases and J by 0 bases, 6 bases remained unmatched. This CDR3 spans 15 amino acids.

V and J are TRBV20-1 and TRBJ1-2; D uncertain. The CDR3 runs 13 residues. V was cut by 4 bases and J by 2 bases, with 11 bases left in between. Germline lookup yields CDR1 DFQATT and CDR2 SNEGSKA (reference sequence). The CDR3 sequence: CSAIGTGNYGYTF. The CDR3 DNA sequence: TGCAGTGCTATCGGTACGGGGAACTATGGCTACACCTTC.

This clonotype has more than one count but fewer than ten. V gene TRBV20-1 combines with J gene TRBJ2-3, with a weak D call TRBD2 (6 bases). This CDR3 contains 17 residues. V dropped 5 bases and J dropped 4 bases, with 25 bases sitting between them. Germline loops: CDR1 DFQATT, CDR2 SNEGSKA (reference sequence). The CDR3 nucleotides are TGCAGTGCTCGCGGGGTTGTGGGTACCAGGGTCCCAGATACGCAGTATTTT. Its protein is CSARGVVGTRVPDTQYF.

The rearrangement joins TRBV4-3 to TRBJ2-1, with 9 bases that match TRBD2. Germline CDR1 LGHNA, CDR2 YSLEER. The CDR3 is 17 residues long. The junction had 10 bases not matched to a gene; V was cut back by 1 base and J by 6 bases. The CDR3 region has the DNA TGCGCCAGCAGCCAAGCGGCTGCGGGAGGGCGACGCAATGAGCAGTTCTTC. Protein product: CASSQAAAGGRRNEQFF.

The V call is TRBV7-9, the J call TRBJ2-7; possible D gene TRBD1, 6 bases. The CDR3 sequence is 15 residues long. Trimming cost V 4 bases and J 2 bases, with 15 bases left between them. The V gene's germline CDR1 is SEHNR and CDR2 FQNEAQ (reference sequence). The CDR3 reads CASSYERAGAYEQYF. In DNA form, the CDR3 reads TGTGCCAGCAGCTACGAAAGGGCAGGGGCCTACGAGCAGTACTTC.

The genes are TRBV30 and TRBJ1-1; D unresolved. Between the trimmed V and J ends, which lost 0 bases and 1 base, there was a span of 6 bases. CDR3 length: 13 residues. Germline CDR1 GTSNPN, CDR2 SVGIG (reference sequence). The CDR3 is CAWSVGENTEAFF. As DNA, the CDR3 is TGTGCCTGGAGTGTTGGGGAGAACACTGAAGCTTTCTTT.

In its sample, this clonotype was seen a few times. The chain combines TRBV12-3 or TRBV12-4 with TRBJ1-1; possibly TRBD1 for D (5 bases). The CDR3 has 17 amino acids. V dropped 5 bases and J dropped 1 base, with 20 bases sitting between them. The CDR3 coding sequence is TGTGCCAGCAGTCCAACCGGGGCCGATCTTGGGAACACTGAAGCTTTCTTT. Its protein is CASSPTGADLGNTEAFF.

This clonotype was observed a handful of times. V usage is TRBV7-8 and J usage is TRBJ1-4, with 8 bases that match TRBD1. Germline CDR1 SGHVS, CDR2 FQNEAQ. The CDR3 has 17 residues. After removal of 3 bases from V and 8 bases from J, the junction contained 14 bases not matched to a gene. In DNA form, the CDR3 reads TGTGCCAGCAGCTTCCGGGACAGGCTTTTGGGCGGAGAAAAACTGTTTTTT. This sequence encodes CASSFRDRLLGGEKLFF.

The chain uses TRBV4-3 and TRBJ2-1; D is perhaps TRBD2 (6 bases). Germline values: CDR1 LGHNA, CDR2 YSLEER. Trimming shortened V by 1 base and J by 7 bases, and 11 bases separated the two germline ends. CDR3 length: 14 residues. Written as DNA, the CDR3 is TGCGCCAGCAGCCAAGTGGGTGGGGGGAATGAGCAGTTCTTC. Its translation: CASSQVGGGNEQFF.

The chain uses TRBV30 and TRBJ2-7; weak D call: TRBD2 (5 bases). The DNA end favors TRBJ2-1, so the J call may be wrong. CDR1 GTSNPN and CDR2 SVGIG come from the germline V gene (reference sequence). The CDR3 extends over 16 amino acids. Here the CDR3 DNA reads TGTGCCTGGAGTAAGGCTAGCTCAGTTCTCTACAATGAGCAGTTCTTC. Translated: CAWSKASSVLYNEQFF.

The J gene is TRBJ2-2, the V gene TRBV27, with D unclear. Trimming removed 6 bases at V and 2 bases at J, with 19 bases between. The V gene's germline CDR1 is MNHEY and CDR2 SMNVEV (reference sequence). The CDR3 extends over 17 amino acids. The CDR3 protein is CASRPNSVFLNTGELFF. In nucleotides, the CDR3 is TGTGCCAGCAGACCCAACAGCGTCTTCCTCAACACCGGGGAGCTGTTTTTT.

Here the CDR3 DNA reads TGTGCCAGCAGCTTGGGCGGGATAATCGGCGAGCAGTACTTC. Protein: CASSLGGIIGEQYF. The chain carries TRBV7-2 and TRBJ2-5, with D perhaps TRBD2 (6 bases). The DNA end is more similar to TRBJ2-7, so the J call may be wrong. Germline CDR1 reads SGHTA; CDR2 reads FQGNSA. The CDR3 length is 14 residues.

A few counts support this clonotype. This chain joins TRBV19 and TRBJ1-1, with D perhaps TRBD1 (5 bases). The ends were cut back, 3 bases at V and 1 base at J, with 9 bases in the middle. The CDR3 runs 14 residues. Germline-derived CDR1 and CDR2 are LNHDA and SQIVND (reference sequence). DNA for the CDR3: TGTGCCAGTAGTATCGGGGCAGGGAACACTGAAGCTTTCTTT. It specifies CASSIGAGNTEAFF.

The chain joins TRBV19 to TRBJ2-3; D possibly uses TRBD1 or TRBD2 (6 bases each). Between the trimmed V and J ends, which lost 6 bases and 6 bases, there was a span of 25 bases. CDR3 size: 17 residues. Germline lookup yields CDR1 LNHDA and CDR2 SQIVND (reference sequence). The CDR3 reads CASREGELASGVDTQYF. Here the CDR3 DNA reads TGTGCCAGTAGGGAGGGGGAGCTAGCGTCCGGCGTGGATACGCAGTATTTT. The entire variable domain, with the rest obtained from reference TRBV19 and TRBJ2-3, is as follows: DGGITQSPKYLFRKEGQNVTLSCEQNLNHDAMYWYRQDPGQGLRLIYYSQIVNDFQKGDIAEGYSVSREKKESFPLTVTSAQKNPTAFYLCASREGELASGVDTQYFGPGTRLTVL.

The chain is built from TRBV29-1 and TRBJ2-6; D not resolved. The V gene lost 4 bases and the J gene lost 0 bases, with 13 bases spanning the gap. The V gene's germline CDR1 is SQVTM and CDR2 ANQGSEA. This CDR3 spans 16 amino acids. This chain's CDR3 is CSVVAPPSSGANVLTF. In DNA form, the CDR3 reads TGCAGCGTTGTGGCCCCTCCTAGCTCTGGGGCCAACGTCCTGACTTTC.

The genes are TRBV29-1 and TRBJ2-6; a weak D match, TRBD2 (5 bases). Trimming left V 2 bases short and J 4 bases short, with 18 bases between. CDR1 is SQVTM and CDR2 is ANQGSEA in the germline V gene. The CDR3 sequence is 17 residues long. For the CDR3, the DNA is TGCAGCGTTGAATACGTCGGAGGAACCTCCGGGGCCAACGTCCTGACTTTC. Its protein product is CSVEYVGGTSGANVLTF.

This clonotype was observed a handful of times. This chain joins TRBV29-1 and TRBJ2-2; D gene unclear. The ends were cut back, 6 bases at V and 1 base at J, with 6 bases in the middle. This CDR3 is 12 amino acids long. CDR1 is SQVTM and CDR2 is ANQGSEA in the germline V gene. CDR3 DNA sequence: TGCAGCGTGGGCCTGAACACCGGGGAGCTGTTTTTT. Its protein is CSVGLNTGELFF.

V is TRBV29-1 and J is TRBJ1-2, with D possibly matching TRBD1 (5 bases). The CDR3 runs 14 residues. The V and J ends lost 4 bases and 6 bases respectively, with 18 bases between them. Per the germline V gene, CDR1 is SQVTM and CDR2 is ANQGSEA. CDR3 DNA: TGCAGCGTTGTGGGGGATTTCTCGGGCCATGGCTACACCTTC. Translation gives CSVVGDFSGHGYTF.